Below, 27 T cell receptor beta chains from the same sample are listed, as sequenced in a study of T cells after yellow fever vaccination. TCRdb redid the calling of the 5' RACE reads with MiXCR, one entry per CDR3 protein. The sample has under 150,000 distinct CDR3 sequences, roughly 8% seen once; the top ten hold around 0.73%. This specimen consisted of CD4+ T cells sorted from PBMCs, obtained 5 days after the yellow fever booster vaccination. The receptors were gathered from a man under 40 who received the YFV17D yellow fever vaccine.

This clonotype has ten or more counts. The chain links TRBV7-9 to TRBJ2-5, with 7 bases identical to TRBD1. This CDR3 is 14 amino acids long. Germline loops: CDR1 SEHNR, CDR2 FQNEAQ (reference sequence). V gave up 4 bases and J gave up 5 bases; unmatched junction bases: 7. The CDR3 loop is CASSSTGLEETQYF. DNA for the CDR3: TGTGCCAGCAGCTCGACAGGGTTGGAGGAGACCCAGTACTTC.

This clonotype was counted many times. The rearrangement uses TRBV9 and TRBJ1-3; 7 positions match TRBD1. In germline, CDR1 is SGDLS, CDR2 YYNGEE. The CDR3 is 16 amino acids. J lost 7 bases, V lost 0 bases, and 10 bases had no gene match. The CDR3 DNA is TGTGCCAGCAGCGTAGCCCCCGGGACAGCGACGAACACCATATATTTT. Encoded protein: CASSVAPGTATNTIYF. The full variable domain, its missing parts supplied by reference TRBV9 and TRBJ1-3, is DSGVTQTPKHLITATGQRVTLRCSPRSGDLSVYWYQQSLDQGLQFLIQYYNGEERAKGNILERFSAQQFPDLHSELNLSSLELGDSALYFCASSVAPGTATNTIYFGEGSWLTVV.

On this clonotype itself: This sequence may be a read error, since a much larger clone differs from it by one base. This chain joins TRBV20-1 and TRBJ2-7, with TRBD1 as a possible D gene (8 bases). CDR3 size: 14 residues. Germline CDR1 and CDR2: DFQATT and SNEGSKA (reference sequence). CDR3 sequence: CGARAGQERYEQYF. The DNA of the CDR3 is TGCGGTGCTAGAGCGGGACAGGAACGCTACGAGCAGTACTTC.

The table lists this clonotype with many counts. The V call is TRBV5-1, the J call TRBJ2-3; 8 bases are shared with TRBD2. Germline CDR1 is SGHRS and CDR2 is YFSETQ. Trimming cost V 7 bases and J 4 bases; bases outside gene matches: 11. The CDR3 is 15 amino acids. The CDR3 loop reads CASRGAGAFADTQYF. The CDR3 nucleotides are TGCGCCAGCCGGGGAGCGGGAGCGTTCGCAGATACGCAGTATTTT.

This clonotype was recorded many times. The rearrangement uses TRBV5-6 and TRBJ1-1; TRBD1 agrees at 11 bases. V dropped 3 bases and J dropped 5; count of bases not matched to a gene: 9. Looked up from germline, CDR1 is SGHDT and CDR2 is YYEEEE. CDR3 length equals 16 residues. The CDR3 sequence: CASSWDRGIVRTEAFF. The CDR3 DNA follows: TGTGCCAGCAGCTGGGACAGGGGGATCGTAAGGACTGAAGCTTTCTTT.

This clonotype came up many times. One end of the junction is discordant with germline, which a read error may explain. The J gene is TRBJ2-5, the V gene TRBV2; TRBD2 matches at 8 bases. This CDR3 is 14 amino acids long. Per germline, CDR1 SNHLY and CDR2 FYNNEI. CDR3 bases: TGTGCCAGCAGTGCTTCGGGAGGGGGAGAGGCCCAGTACTTC. It translates to CASSASGGGEAQYF.

The CDR3 spells CASSYAIYEQYF. In DNA form, the CDR3 reads TGTGCCAGCAGCTACGCTATCTACGAGCAGTACTTC. The V gene is TRBV11-2, the J gene TRBJ2-7; D gene ambiguous. The CDR3 sequence is 12 residues long. V was shortened by 4 bases and J by 3 bases, with 7 bases between the two germline ends. From germline, CDR1 is SGHAT and CDR2 FQNNGV.

This clonotype was recorded at least ten times. The chain is built from TRBV25-1 and TRBJ2-7; no reliable D call. Germline values: CDR1 MGHDK, CDR2 SYGVNS. Trimming cost V 3 bases and J 3 bases, with 12 bases left between them. The CDR3 has 14 residues. DNA of the CDR3: TGTGCCAGCAGTGACGAGGATTTGGGCTACGAGCAGTACTTC. It yields the protein CASSDEDLGYEQYF.

The gene calls are TRBV12-3 or TRBV12-4 and TRBJ2-5; 8 bases are a match to TRBD2. The CDR3 is made up of 14 amino acids. The V segment lost 5 bases and the J segment 7 bases; nucleotides outside the gene matches: 9. The CDR3 here is CASSDDPGGGTQYF. The CDR3 DNA follows: TGTGCCAGCAGTGACGACCCCGGGGGGGGGACCCAGTACTTC.

This clonotype was seen repeatedly, ten times or more. This chain links TRBV5-4 with TRBJ2-5; a weak D match, TRBD2 (6 bases). The V end lost 3 bases, the J end lost 2 bases, and 14 bases lay between the germline ends. The CDR3 is 15 amino acids. Per germline, CDR1 SGHNT and CDR2 YYREEE (reference sequence). The DNA of the CDR3 is TGTGCCAGCAGCTCGGGGGTAGGGAGACAAGAGACCCAGTACTTC. Its protein is CASSSGVGRQETQYF.

This clonotype was seen more than once but under ten times. The V call is TRBV30, the J call TRBJ1-5; perhaps TRBD1 as D (5 bases). Between the trimmed V and J ends, which lost 4 bases and 4 bases, there was a span of 11 bases. CDR1 and CDR2 from the germline V gene are GTSNPN and SVGIG (reference sequence). The CDR3 has 13 amino acids. The CDR3 region is CAWMGGTNQPQHF. CDR3 DNA: TGTGCCTGGATGGGGGGGACGAATCAGCCCCAGCATTTT.

Ten or more counts support this clonotype. The gene calls are TRBV18 and TRBJ2-1; D unclear. The CDR3 has 13 residues. V was trimmed by 0 bases and J by 4 bases, leaving 4 bases between them. CDR1 KGHSH and CDR2 LQKENI come from the germline V gene. CDR3 loop: CASSPPLYNEQFF. The CDR3 DNA sequence: TGTGCCAGCTCACCACCCCTTTACAATGAGCAGTTCTTC.

There are many counts of this clonotype. This sequence joins TRBV14 and TRBJ1-1, with D unclear. The CDR3 sequence is 15 residues long. CDR1 is SGHDN and CDR2 is FVKESK in the germline V gene. V lost 4 bases, J lost 1 base, and 13 bases lay in between. CDR3 residues: CASSLLGARNTEAFF. CDR3 bases: TGTGCCAGCAGCCTTCTGGGCGCCAGGAACACTGAAGCTTTCTTT.

This clonotype was picked up many times. The chain combines TRBV18 with TRBJ2-1; D is possibly TRBD2 (5 bases). V lost 3 bases, J lost 4 bases, and 10 bases lay in between. The CDR3 extends over 14 amino acids. Germline loops: CDR1 KGHSH, CDR2 LQKENI. As DNA, the CDR3 is TGTGCCAGCTCACCTAGCGCAGATTACAATGAGCAGTTCTTC. Translating it yields CASSPSADYNEQFF. Complete variable domain (other parts from reference TRBV18 and TRBJ2-1): NAGVMQNPRHLVRRRGQEARLRCSPMKGHSHVYWYRQLPEEGLKFMVYLQKENIIDESGMPKERFSAEFPKEGPSILRIQQVVRGDSAAYFCASSPSADYNEQFFGPGTRLTVL.

This clonotype appeared a few times. The genes are TRBV7-2 and TRBJ2-1; D not resolved. The V gene's germline CDR1 is SGHTA and CDR2 FQGNSA. V was clipped by 1 base and J by 1 base, with 8 bases between them. The CDR3 extends over 15 amino acids. The CDR3 loop reads CASSLGPFSYNEQFF. Here the CDR3 DNA reads TGTGCCAGCAGCTTAGGGCCGTTTTCCTACAATGAGCAGTTCTTC.

This clonotype was seen ten or more times. J is TRBJ2-3 and V is TRBV27; 12 positions match TRBD2. This CDR3 spans 18 amino acids. V was clipped by 2 bases and J by 2 bases; unmatched bases: 8. Germline V gives CDR1 MNHEY, CDR2 SMNVEV (reference sequence). The DNA for the CDR3 is TGTGCCAGCAGTTTAAGGTCTAGCGGGAGGGTGCCCACAGATACGCAGTATTTT. Protein product: CASSLRSSGRVPTDTQYF.

A word on this clonotype: This may stem from a read error, because a much larger clone lies one nucleotide away. V usage is TRBV18 and J usage is TRBJ2-3; 7 nucleotides agree with TRBD2. Germline values: CDR1 KGHSH, CDR2 LQKENI. The CDR3 is made up of 14 amino acids. CDR3 region: CASSPGAGADTRYF. Here the CDR3 DNA reads TGTGCCAGCTCACCAGGGGCGGGAGCAGATACGCGGTATTTT.

This clonotype was detected many times. The chain joins TRBV20-1 to TRBJ2-2, with a possible D match to TRBD2 (5 bases). Germline V gene data show CDR1 as DFQATT and CDR2 as SNEGSKA (reference sequence). V lost 0 bases and J 5 bases, leaving 16 bases between the germline ends. The CDR3 totals 16 residues. CDR3 nucleotides: TGCAGTGCTAGAGATCTGGTCGGGAAATTAACCGGGGAGCTGTTTTTT. This encodes CSARDLVGKLTGELFF.

In the case of this clonotype: This clone may be a read error of a much larger clone one base away. The J gene is TRBJ2-7, the V gene TRBV30; D may be TRBD2 (5 bases). Germline assignment: CDR1 GTSNPN and CDR2 SVGIG (reference sequence). The CDR3 loop spans 13 amino acids. The CDR3 here is CAWTGMAAYEQCF. The CDR3 DNA is TGTGCCTGGACGGGGATGGCAGCCTACGAGCAGTGCTTC. Together with reference TRBV30 and TRBJ2-7, the CDR3 gives the full variable domain: SQTIHQWPATLVQPVGSPLSLECTVEGTSNPNLYWYRQAAGRGLQLLFYSVGIGQISSEVPQNLSASRPQDRQFILSSKKLLLSDSGFYLCAWTGMAAYEQCFGPGTRLTVT.

This clonotype was found many times. The chain carries TRBV12-3 or TRBV12-4 and TRBJ2-4, with D possibly TRBD2 on 7 matching bases. V lost 1 base, J lost 8 bases, and 12 bases lay in between. The CDR3 runs 14 residues. CDR3 nucleotide sequence: TGTGCCAGCAGTTTAGGAGCGGGACAAGACATTCAGTACTTC. It codes for CASSLGAGQDIQYF.

This clonotype was picked up one time. Since a much larger clone is just one base distant, this may be a read error. The chain couples TRBV29-1 to TRBJ2-7; D call uncertain. The V gene's germline CDR1 is SQVTM and CDR2 ANQGSEA. The CDR3 has 13 amino acids. V was shortened by 4 bases and J by 8 bases, with 18 bases between the two germline ends. DNA of the CDR3: TGCAGCGTTGCGTCTCTGTACCTAGACAAGCAGTACTTC. Protein product: CSVASLYLDKQYF.

This clonotype was seen at least ten times. The chain carries TRBV20-1 and TRBJ1-5, with D uncertain. The germline V gene has CDR1 DFQATT and CDR2 SNEGSKA (reference sequence). The CDR3 has 14 residues. V was cut by 3 bases and J by 3 bases, with 12 bases left in between. The CDR3 DNA reads as TGCAGTGCTAGTGCCGGGGTGAACAATCAGCCCCAGCATTTT. This gives the protein CSASAGVNNQPQHF.

There are many counts of this clonotype. V gene TRBV20-1 combines with J gene TRBJ2-1; no clear D gene. V was trimmed by 3 bases and J by 3 bases, leaving 9 bases between them. Germline CDR1 DFQATT, CDR2 SNEGSKA (reference sequence). The CDR3 runs to 13 residues. CDR3 DNA sequence: TGCAGTGCTAGCTACCTCCACTACAATGAGCAGTTCTTC. This codes for CSASYLHYNEQFF.

About this clonotype: Being one base from a much bigger clone, this may be a read error. This chain connects TRBV6-1 to TRBJ1-6, with D possibly TRBD1 on 5 matching bases. CDR1 and CDR2 from the germline V gene are MNHNS and SASEGT. This CDR3 contains 16 residues. The CDR3 loop is CASRVQGKLRNSHLHF. The DNA for the CDR3 is TGTGCCAGCAGAGTGCAGGGAAAGCTACGGAATTCACACCTCCACTTT.

In its sample, this clonotype was seen a few times. The J gene is TRBJ1-2, the V gene TRBV30; 12 positions agree with TRBD1. V lost 7 bases to trimming and J lost 4 bases; unmatched junction nucleotides: 7. Germline assignment: CDR1 GTSNPN and CDR2 SVGIG (reference sequence). This CDR3 has 14 amino acids. The chain's CDR3 is CASYGTGGGYGYTF. The CDR3 nucleotides read TGTGCCTCATATGGGACAGGGGGCGGCTATGGCTACACCTTC. Drawing the rest from reference TRBV30 and TRBJ1-2, the complete variable domain is SQTIHQWPATLVQPVGSPLSLECTVEGTSNPNLYWYRQAAGRGLQLLFYSVGIGQISSEVPQNLSASRPQDRQFILSSKKLLLSDSGFYLCASYGTGGGYGYTFGSGTRLTVV.

This clonotype was detected many times. The chain combines TRBV6-5 with TRBJ2-2, with 10 bases identical to TRBD2. There are 15 residues in the CDR3. Germline V lookup: CDR1 MNHEY, CDR2 SVGAGI. V dropped 0 bases and J dropped 7; count of bases not matched to a gene: 2. DNA for the CDR3: TGTGCCAGCAGTTACTCAGCGGGAGGGGGCGGGGAGCTGTTTTTT. Protein sequence: CASSYSAGGGGELFF.

This clonotype was detected ten times or more. This chain links TRBV24-1 with TRBJ2-1, with a tentative D call TRBD1 (5 bases). CDR3 length equals 17 residues. Trimming left V 3 bases short and J 1 base short, with 15 bases between. Germline V gives CDR1 KGHDR, CDR2 SFDVKD. The CDR3 nucleotides read TGTGCCACCAGTGATCCTATTAGGGGAAAGTCCTACAATGAGCAGTTCTTC. The encoded protein is CATSDPIRGKSYNEQFF.